This TCR beta chain was found in a study of cytomegalovirus exposure and HLA in healthy donors. Trimming cost V 5 bases and J 2 bases; bases outside gene matches: 9. Germline lookup yields CDR1 SGHVS and CDR2 FNYEAQ. This CDR3 is built from 17 residues. For this clone: Its antigen is as yet unknown.

PCR was performed using 60 Vbeta and 13 Jbeta primers. Produced via immunoSEQ multiplex PCR; TCRdb's table is partial and in-frame only. The sample contains roughly 90,000 clones, roughly 82% of which appear only once. Overall study findings and caveats: One variant, a missense change in DCLRE1C, was linked in a later analysis to TCR beta V- and J-gene trimming.

The TCR sequence derives from a young man in good health and CMV-seropositive. The sample taken for sequencing was PBMCs. The chain has TRBV7-6 and TRBJ2-7, with 13 positions matching TRBD2. The CDR3 sequence is CASSLTLAGGPPYEQYF. The CDR3 region has the DNA TGTGCCAGCAGCCTCACACTAGCGGGAGGGCCACCCTACGAGCAGTACTTC.